This TCR beta chain was captured by sequencing in a study of T-cell reconstitution after alpha-beta-depleted transplantation in children (dated by TCRdb to 2016 to 2017). Describing the broader study: T-cell immune reconstitution after TCRalphabeta/CD19-depleted allogeneic hematopoietic cell transplantation in children was quantitatively tracked in the study by means of TCR repertoire profiling.

The germline V gene sets CDR1 to MNHEY and CDR2 to SVGEGT. V is cut by 6 bases and J by 10 bases, and the space between the germline ends is 10 bases. The CDR3 goes from the cysteine to the phenylalanine over 11 residues. The retained sequence is limited to the CDR3, 33 bases, with the frame set at the first base. About this clonotype: The specificity of this receptor is unknown. No base-level quality is on record; no much larger clone is a single base apart.

The receptor library was made with PCR. The reads were generated on an Illumina HiSeq 2500. TCR library preparation used molecular barcoding, with unique molecular identifiers applied to normalize quantification of the TCRbeta repertoire. The raw public data were reprocessed by TCRdb itself: fastp quality trimming at Q25, MiXCR clonotype calling, in-frame beta chains only. Each CDR3 protein appears once, grouped with its most common genes and DNA. The sample data list about 420,000 distinct CDR3 sequences, and about a tenth of these were observed just once. The ten top clones hold 4.5% to 6% of the sample.

The chain joins TRBV6-2 or TRBV6-3 to TRBJ2-1; no D gene call is confident. The input for sequencing was PBMCs from the stem cell graft donor, taken from the stem cell graft. The sequence derives from a human donor who donated a stem cell graft to a child with acute myeloid leukemia. The nucleotide sequence reads TGTGCCAGCAGCATCGCGGAGGAGCAGTTCTTC. Its protein product is CASSIAEEQFF.